The 4 T cell receptor beta chains below were found in one sample sequenced in a study of T cells in localized non-small cell lung cancer. TCRdb keeps only in-frame clones here, not all; method: immunoSEQ multiplex PCR. Of some 40,000 clones listed, approximately 94% are singletons. Sample: peripheral blood, taken before any cancer treatment. Receptors originate from a female donor over 55 with stage I lung adenocarcinoma.

The chain recombines TRBV15 with TRBJ2-4; 9 bases agree with TRBD1. V shed 2 bases and J 1 base; nucleotides not matched to a gene: 6. Germline V gene lookup returns CDR1 LNHNV and CDR2 YYDKDF (reference sequence). The CDR3 is 17 residues long. The CDR3 DNA reads as TGTGCCACCAGCAGACCGGGACAGGGCATGGCCAAAAACATTCAGTACTTC. Amino acids: CATSRPGQGMAKNIQYF.

The rearrangement joins TRBV19 to TRBJ2-2; a weak D match, TRBD1 (8 bases). The V gene lost 6 bases and the J gene lost 6 bases, with 20 bases spanning the gap. Germline lookup yields CDR1 LNHDA and CDR2 SQIVND (reference sequence). The CDR3 extends over 16 amino acids. CDR3 amino acids: CASSWRGQGAPGELFF. The CDR3, as DNA: TGTGCCAGTAGCTGGCGGGGGCAGGGGGCGCCCGGGGAGCTGTTTTTT. Together with reference TRBV19 and TRBJ2-2, the CDR3 gives the full variable domain: DGGITQSPKYLFRKEGQNVTLSCEQNLNHDAMYWYRQDPGQGLRLIYYSQIVNDFQKGDIAEGYSVSREKKESFPLTVTSAQKNPTAFYLCASSWRGQGAPGELFFGEGSRLTVL.

The DNA of the CDR3 is TGTGCCAGCAGCTTGGCGGGGCAAAACACCGGGGAGCTGTTTTTT. Protein sequence: CASSLAGQNTGELFF. This chain joins TRBV5-8 and TRBJ2-2; either TRBD1 or TRBD2 may fit D (5 bases each). Per the germline V gene, CDR1 is SGHTS and CDR2 is YDEGEE. The CDR3 length is 15 residues. V lost 0 bases and J 2 bases, leaving 8 bases between the germline ends.

The chain combines TRBV14 with TRBJ1-1; a possible D gene is TRBD1 (6 bases). V gave up 1 base and J gave up 11 bases, with 17 bases separating them. The germline V gene encodes CDR1 SGHDN and CDR2 FVKESK. The CDR3 has 14 residues. In DNA, the CDR3 is TGTGCCAGCAGCCAAGTCATCAGGGGCGGTTGGGCTTTCTTT. It is translated as CASSQVIRGGWAFF. The full variable domain, completed using reference TRBV14 and TRBJ1-1, is EAGVTQFPSHSVIEKGQTVTLRCDPISGHDNLYWYRRVMGKEIKFLLHFVKESKQDESGMPNNRFLAERTGGTYSTLKVQPAELEDSGVYFCASSQVIRGGWAFFGQGTRLTVV.